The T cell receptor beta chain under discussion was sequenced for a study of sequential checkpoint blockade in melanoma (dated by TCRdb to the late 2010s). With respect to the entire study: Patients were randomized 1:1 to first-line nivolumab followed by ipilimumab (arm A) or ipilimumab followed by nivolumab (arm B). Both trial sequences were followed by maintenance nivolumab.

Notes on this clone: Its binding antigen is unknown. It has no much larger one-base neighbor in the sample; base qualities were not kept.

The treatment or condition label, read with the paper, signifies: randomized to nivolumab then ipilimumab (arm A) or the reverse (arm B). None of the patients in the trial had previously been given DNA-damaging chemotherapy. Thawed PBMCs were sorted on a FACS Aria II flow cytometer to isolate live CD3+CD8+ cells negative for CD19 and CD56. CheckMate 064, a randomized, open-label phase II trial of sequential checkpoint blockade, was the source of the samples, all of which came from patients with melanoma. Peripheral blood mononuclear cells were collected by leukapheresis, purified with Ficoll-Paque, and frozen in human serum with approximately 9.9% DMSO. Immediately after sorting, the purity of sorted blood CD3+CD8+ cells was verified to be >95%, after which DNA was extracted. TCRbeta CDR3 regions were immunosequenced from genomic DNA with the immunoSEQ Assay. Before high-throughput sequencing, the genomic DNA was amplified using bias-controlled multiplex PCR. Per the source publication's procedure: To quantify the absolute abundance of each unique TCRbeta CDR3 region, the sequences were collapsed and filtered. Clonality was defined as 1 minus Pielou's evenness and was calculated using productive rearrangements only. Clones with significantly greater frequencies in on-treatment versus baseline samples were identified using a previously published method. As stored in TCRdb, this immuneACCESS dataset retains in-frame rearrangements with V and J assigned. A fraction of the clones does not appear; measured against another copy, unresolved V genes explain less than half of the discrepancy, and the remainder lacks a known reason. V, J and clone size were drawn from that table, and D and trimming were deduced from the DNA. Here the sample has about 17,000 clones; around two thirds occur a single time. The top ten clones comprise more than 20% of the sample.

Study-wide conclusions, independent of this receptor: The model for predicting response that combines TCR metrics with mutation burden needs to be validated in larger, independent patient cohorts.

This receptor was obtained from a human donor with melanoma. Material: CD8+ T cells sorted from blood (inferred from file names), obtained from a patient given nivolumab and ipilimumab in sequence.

The CDR3 corresponds to CASSLTGDQETQYF. The nucleotide sequence reads TGTGCCAGCAGCCTCACAGGGGACCAAGAGACCCAGTACTTC. The sequence links TRBV11-2 to TRBJ2-5, with 7 bases aligning to TRBD1. From cysteine to phenylalanine, the CDR3 is 14 amino acids long. The entry retains the CDR3 DNA only, 42 bases that are in frame from base 1. CDR1 is given as SGHAT and CDR2 as FQNNGV, both from the germline V gene. For this chain, trimming is 5 bases at the V end and 0 bases at the J end, and the number of junction bases without a gene match is 3.